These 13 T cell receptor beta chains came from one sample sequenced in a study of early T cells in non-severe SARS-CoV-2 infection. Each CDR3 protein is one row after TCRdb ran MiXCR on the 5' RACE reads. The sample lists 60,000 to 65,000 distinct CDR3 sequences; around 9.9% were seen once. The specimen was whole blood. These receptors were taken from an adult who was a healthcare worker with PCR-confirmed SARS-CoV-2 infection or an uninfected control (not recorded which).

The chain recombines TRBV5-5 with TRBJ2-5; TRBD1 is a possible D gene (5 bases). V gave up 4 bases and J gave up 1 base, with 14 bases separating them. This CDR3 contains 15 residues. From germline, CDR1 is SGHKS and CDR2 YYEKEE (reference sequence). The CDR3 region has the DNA TGTGCCAGCAGCCCTAGATCGACAGTCCAAGAGACCCAGTACTTC. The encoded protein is CASSPRSTVQETQYF.

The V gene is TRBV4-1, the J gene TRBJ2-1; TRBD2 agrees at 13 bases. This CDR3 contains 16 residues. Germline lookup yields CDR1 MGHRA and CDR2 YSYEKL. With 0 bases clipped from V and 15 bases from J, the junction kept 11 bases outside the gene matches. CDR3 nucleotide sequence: TGCGCCAGCAGCCAAGAGATACGACTAGCGGGGGGATCGTGGTTCTTC. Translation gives CASSQEIRLAGGSWFF.

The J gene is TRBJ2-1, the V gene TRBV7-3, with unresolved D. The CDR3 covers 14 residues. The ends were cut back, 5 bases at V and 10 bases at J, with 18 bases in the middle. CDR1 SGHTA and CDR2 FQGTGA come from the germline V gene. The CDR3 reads CASSPQARTAEQFF. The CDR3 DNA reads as TGTGCCAGCAGCCCCCAGGCACGAACGGCGGAGCAGTTCTTC.

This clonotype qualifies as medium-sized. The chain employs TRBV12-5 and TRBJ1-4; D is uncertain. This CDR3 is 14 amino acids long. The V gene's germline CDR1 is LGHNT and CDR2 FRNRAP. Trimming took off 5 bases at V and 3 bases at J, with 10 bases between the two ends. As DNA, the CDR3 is TGTGCTAGTGGTCCCCCTACGGCTAATGAAAAACTGTTTTTT. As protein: CASGPPTANEKLFF.

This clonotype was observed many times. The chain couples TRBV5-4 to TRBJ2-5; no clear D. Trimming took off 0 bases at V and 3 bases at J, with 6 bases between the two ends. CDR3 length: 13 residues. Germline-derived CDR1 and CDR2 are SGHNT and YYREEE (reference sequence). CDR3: CASSLAYEETQYF. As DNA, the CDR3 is TGTGCCAGCAGCTTGGCTTATGAAGAGACCCAGTACTTC.

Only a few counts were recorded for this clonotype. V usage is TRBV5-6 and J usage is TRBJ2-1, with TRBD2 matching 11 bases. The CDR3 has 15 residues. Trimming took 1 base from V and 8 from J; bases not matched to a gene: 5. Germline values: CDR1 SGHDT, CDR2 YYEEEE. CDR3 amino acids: CASSLNLAGGYEQFF. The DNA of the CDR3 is TGTGCCAGCAGCTTGAATCTAGCGGGGGGCTATGAGCAGTTCTTC. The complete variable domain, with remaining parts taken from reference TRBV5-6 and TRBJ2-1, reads DAGVTQSPTHLIKTRGQQVTLRCSPKSGHDTVSWYQQALGQGPQFIFQYYEEEERQRGNFPDRFSGHQFPNYSSELNVNALLLGDSALYLCASSLNLAGGYEQFFGPGTRLTVL.

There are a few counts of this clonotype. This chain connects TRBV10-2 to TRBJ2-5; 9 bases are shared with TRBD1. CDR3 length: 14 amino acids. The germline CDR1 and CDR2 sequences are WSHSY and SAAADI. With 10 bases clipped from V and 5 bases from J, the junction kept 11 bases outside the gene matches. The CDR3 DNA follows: TGCGCCACCCGGGACAGGGTACGGTCGGAGACCCAGTACTTC. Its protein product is CATRDRVRSETQYF.

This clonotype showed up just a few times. CDR3 residues: CSARRTGTGGQETQYF. The CDR3 DNA follows: TGCAGTGCTAGACGAACCGGGACAGGGGGCCAAGAGACCCAGTACTTC. The chain employs TRBV20-1 and TRBJ2-5; 11 bases are a match to TRBD1. Germline loops: CDR1 DFQATT, CDR2 SNEGSKA (reference sequence). The CDR3 totals 16 residues. The J segment lost 1 base and the V segment lost 2 bases, leaving 6 bases of the junction unmatched.

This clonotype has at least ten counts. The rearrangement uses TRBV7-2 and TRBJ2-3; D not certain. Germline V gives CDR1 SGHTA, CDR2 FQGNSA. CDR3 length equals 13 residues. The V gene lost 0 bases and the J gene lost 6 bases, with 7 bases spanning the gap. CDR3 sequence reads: CASSLAPEDTQYF. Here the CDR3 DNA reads TGTGCCAGCAGCTTAGCGCCTGAGGATACGCAGTATTTT.

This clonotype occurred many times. The CDR3 here is CASSPSGTHSTYEQYV. The CDR3, as DNA: TGTGCCAGCAGTCCATCCGGGACACATTCAACCTACGAGCAGTACGTC. This chain joins TRBV28 and TRBJ2-7, with TRBD1 as a possible D gene (6 bases). The CDR3 runs 16 residues. V was shortened by 5 bases and J by 2 bases, with 19 bases between the two germline ends. Germline CDR1 MDHEN, CDR2 SYDVKM.

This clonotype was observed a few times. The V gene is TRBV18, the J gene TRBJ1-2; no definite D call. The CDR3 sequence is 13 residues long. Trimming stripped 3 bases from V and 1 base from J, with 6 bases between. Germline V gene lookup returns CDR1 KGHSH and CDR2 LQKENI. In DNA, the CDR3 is TGTGCCAGCTCACCGGGTAGTAACTATGGCTACACCTTC. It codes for CASSPGSNYGYTF. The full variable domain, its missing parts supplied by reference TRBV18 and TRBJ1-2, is NAGVMQNPRHLVRRRGQEARLRCSPMKGHSHVYWYRQLPEEGLKFMVYLQKENIIDESGMPKERFSAEFPKEGPSILRIQQVVRGDSAAYFCASSPGSNYGYTFGSGTRLTVV.

The CDR3 region has the DNA TGTGCCAGTAGTATCCGGGCGTCGAATAATGAAAAACTGTTTTTT. It encodes CASSIRASNNEKLFF. The chain couples TRBV19 to TRBJ1-4; D is unclear. Germline loops: CDR1 LNHDA, CDR2 SQIVND (reference sequence). There are 15 residues in the CDR3. Trimming took 3 bases from V and 4 from J, leaving 12 bases between them.

CDR3 amino acids: CASSPRPGEAFF. The CDR3 nucleotides are TGTGCCAGCAGCCCCCGCCCCGGTGAAGCTTTCTTT. This chain connects TRBV5-6 to TRBJ1-1; no definite D call. Trimming pared 4 bases from V and 7 bases from J, leaving 11 bases between. The CDR3 runs 12 residues. Germline V gene data show CDR1 as SGHDT and CDR2 as YYEEEE.